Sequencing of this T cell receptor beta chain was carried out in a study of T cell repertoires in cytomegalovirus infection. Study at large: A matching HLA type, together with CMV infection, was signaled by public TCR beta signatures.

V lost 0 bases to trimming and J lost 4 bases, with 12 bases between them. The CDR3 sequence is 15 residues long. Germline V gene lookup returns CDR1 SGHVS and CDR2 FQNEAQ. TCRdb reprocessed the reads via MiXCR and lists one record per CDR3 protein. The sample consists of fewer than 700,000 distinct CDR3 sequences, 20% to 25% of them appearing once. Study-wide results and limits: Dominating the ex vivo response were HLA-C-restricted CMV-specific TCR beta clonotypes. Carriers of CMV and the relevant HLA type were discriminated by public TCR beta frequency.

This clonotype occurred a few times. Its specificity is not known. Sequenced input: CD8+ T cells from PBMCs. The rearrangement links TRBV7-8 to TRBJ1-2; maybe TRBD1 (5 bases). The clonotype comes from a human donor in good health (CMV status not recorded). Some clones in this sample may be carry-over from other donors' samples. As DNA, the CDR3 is TGTGCCAGCAGCTTAGCCCCGGGGCGGATCTATGGCTACACCTTC. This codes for CASSLAPGRIYGYTF.